This T cell receptor beta chain was sequenced during a study of shared clonotypes between healthy human individuals (dated by TCRdb to about 2020). About the full investigation: A couple of women and a few men aged 18 to 49 years were included in the cohort. For each donor, three plates each were used for CD4 naive and CD4 memory, two plates were used for CD8 naive, and one plate was used for CD8 memory. To estimate repertoire size and how much clonotypes are shared between individuals, the study performed deep sequencing of blood TCR repertoires from a few healthy adults. To increase sequencing depth and limit assay-specific biases, TCR repertoire library preparation and sequencing were carried out by different laboratories using diverse techniques. Between about 0.8 and 8.9 billion PBMCs per donor were obtained by leukapheresis. Study-wide conclusions, independent of this receptor: Based on pairwise subsampling, the degree of clonotype sharing among donors was expected to be affected by sequencing depth. When a handful of donors were compared, the shared fraction of clonotypes was around 4.6% for naive CD4, about 4% for naive CD8, roughly 2.5% for memory CD4, and around 0.37% for memory CD8. Rarefaction of sorted-subset datasets indicated incomplete sequencing despite the large sequencing depth. Sampling was limited to blood, and TCR repertoires in tissue likely differ from TCR repertoires in blood. Naive subsets generally had larger estimated clonotype richness than memory subsets. Higher generation probabilities were observed for clonotypes shared by all four sorted-subset donors than for non-shared clonotypes. Because the study included only a small number of donors, the genetic and exposure-history diversity represented was limited.

Healthy HIV-negative adults with no recently reported acute infections or vaccinations were included as donors. Every donor was a Caucasian adult residing in Nashville, Tennessee, USA. CD4+ T cells were enriched by magnetic negative selection, after which naive cells were positively selected on CD45RA and the negative fraction was taken as the memory subset. After blood collection by leukapheresis, PBMCs were isolated using Ficoll-Histopaque density gradient centrifugation and then cryopreserved in the vapor phase of liquid nitrogen. Analytical flow cytometry was used to check the purity and quantity of every magnetically sorted T cell population. Genomic DNA was isolated from each sorted fraction and quantified by UV absorbance on a Nanodrop 2000c. TCR CDR3 regions were amplified from genomic DNA by multiplex PCR using the deep immunoSEQ assay. Genomic DNA extracted from each cell subset was distributed evenly over all wells of several immunoSEQ 96-well plates, and each plate served as one replicate. For sorted subsets, roughly 190 ng of genomic DNA, equivalent to 25,000 to 30,000 T cell genomes, went into each replicate PCR. The purified libraries were quantified using a Qubit 3.0 fluorometer, sized with a Bioanalyzer 2100, and then quantified again using the KAPA Library Quantification kit. Every immunoSEQ 96-well plate was sequenced on a dedicated single-read 150-cycle Illumina NextSeq 550 flow cell. The published analysis was carried out like this. Because only junctional sequences without quality scores were contained in the immunoSEQ output, filtering matching that applied to full-length reads could not be performed. Sequences were annotated with PyIR, a Python wrapper for IgBLAST v1.9, and V/J genes and CDR3 were assigned using IMGT germline references. Reads were removed for weak V/J assignments (E-value above 1e-6), missing CDR3, stop codons, out-of-frame junctions, or ambiguous translated residues. A V3J clonotype was defined by an identical inferred V gene, J gene, and CDR3 amino acid sequence. Percentage overlap between repertoires was calculated by dividing the number of shared unique clonotypes by the size of the smaller repertoire. Three approaches were used to assess repertoire richness: RTK rarefaction, the Chao1 estimator, and Recon v2.1 estimates of unobserved clonotypes. Generation probabilities were computed with OLGA for all TCRbeta clonotypes obtained by the gDNA method from several donors. The table comes from immuneACCESS by way of TCRdb, which keeps in-frame sequences with V and J called. Part of the clones is missing from these tables; in studies checked, under half for an unresolved V gene and the rest for unknown reasons. V and J calls and clone size are as listed in that table; D and trimming were resolved from the DNA. Recorded for this sample are nearly 1 million clones; approximately 80% of them occurred a single time. The ten largest clonotypes hold around 1.5% of the sample.

With respect to this clone: Its antigen remains undetermined. No quality values exist for individual bases; no much larger clone is one base distant.

Sequencing used memory CD4+ T cells sorted from blood. Read against the paper, the sample's cell subset or site label means: CD45RA-negative fraction. This sequence originates from a man aged 18 to 35 in good health.

CDR3 protein: CASSFGLYGYTF. The nucleotide sequence reads as follows: TGTGCCAGCAGCTTCGGACTCTATGGCTACACCTTC. The chain uses TRBV11-2 and TRBJ1-2; no confident D gene assignment can be made. Deletion took 3 bases off V and 4 bases off J, with a span of 6 bases between the germline ends. From the cysteine through the phenylalanine, the CDR3 covers 12 amino acids. Only the CDR3 region is kept as DNA, spanning 36 bases read in frame from base 1. The germline V gene specifies SGHAT as CDR1 and FQNNGV as CDR2. Beyond the CDR3, the reference TRBV11-2 and TRBJ1-2 genes provide the residues; the full variable domain reads: EAGVAQSPRYKIIEKRQSVAFWCNPISGHATLYWYQQILGQGPKLLIQFQNNGVVDDSQLPKDRFSAERLKGVDSTLKIQPAKLEDSAVYLCASSFGLYGYTFGSGTRLTVV.